The following is a TCR beta chain sequence with its context. Its antigen is not identified. This CDR3 region has 14 residues. The V gene's germline CDR1 is MNHNS and CDR2 SASEGT. Trimming removed 6 bases from V and 6 bases from J, with 17 bases in between. The data belong to a study of cytomegalovirus exposure and HLA in healthy donors. Study-level results: Rarity marked most TCR sequences, yet some public TCRs occurred in many donors.

Sequencing was performed with immunoSEQ multiplex PCR; in TCRdb, only in-frame clones are kept and a portion is missing. The table includes approximately 99,000 clones, around 85% detected once. V usage is TRBV6-1 and J usage is TRBJ1-2; tentative D call: TRBD1 (6 bases). The sequence was collected from a woman aged 18-29 years in good health and CMV-seronegative. The sequenced sample was PBMCs. The CDR3 region has the DNA TGTGCCAGCAGCCCCCGGGGGGGGGCAGATGGCTACACCTTC. This gives the protein CASSPRGGADGYTF.